This entry lists 19 T cell receptor beta chains sequenced from one sample in a study of immune cell composition in non-small cell lung cancer. Profiled with immunoSEQ multiplex PCR; TCRdb holds only in-frame clones, not every one. The top ten clones hold about 11% of a sample with approximately 3,000 clones, around 81% of them seen once. These same data were also listed under a study on CD4 T cells in lung cancer.

Material: lung tumor tissue. These receptors came from a human donor with non-small cell lung cancer.

This clone was seen just once. This chain connects TRBV4-3 to TRBJ1-1, with 7 positions matching TRBD1. The V gene end was trimmed by 0 bases and the J gene end by 2 bases; junction bases not matched to a gene: 3. Germline CDR1 and CDR2: LGHNA and YSLEER. The CDR3 loop spans 15 amino acids. The CDR3 protein is CASSQDYRGNTEAFF. The CDR3 region has the DNA TGCGCCAGCAGCCAAGATTACAGGGGAAACACTGAAGCTTTCTTT.

This chain links TRBV6-5 with TRBJ1-3, with 8 bases lining up with TRBD1. The CDR3 sequence is 15 residues long. V lost 2 bases, J lost 0 bases, and 0 bases stayed unmatched. Germline V gives CDR1 MNHEY, CDR2 SVGAGI. Written as DNA, the CDR3 is TGTGCCAGCAGTTACGGGACAGGCTCTGGAAACACCATATATTTT. Encoded protein: CASSYGTGSGNTIYF.

V gene TRBV5-6 combines with J gene TRBJ2-2; D is ambiguous. The V end was cut by 7 bases, the J end by 0 bases, with 7 bases between. The length of the CDR3 is 13 residues. Germline loops: CDR1 SGHDT, CDR2 YYEEEE. CDR3 in amino acids: CASLLSNTGELFF. The CDR3, as DNA: TGTGCCAGCCTTCTTTCGAACACCGGGGAGCTGTTTTTT.

V is TRBV9 and J is TRBJ2-6, with D possibly being TRBD1 (6 bases). The length of the CDR3 is 18 residues. V was pared by 1 base and J by 0 bases, with 14 bases between. Per the germline V gene, CDR1 is SGDLS and CDR2 is YYNGEE. The CDR3 region is CASSVYGTTSSGANVLTF. DNA of the CDR3: TGTGCCAGCAGCGTATATGGGACAACCTCCTCTGGGGCCAACGTCCTGACTTTC.

J is TRBJ1-3 and V is TRBV4-1, with 11 bases lining up with TRBD1. Trimming cost V 1 base and J 2 bases; bases outside gene matches: 7. This CDR3 has 18 residues. Germline-derived CDR1 and CDR2 are MGHRA and YSYEKL. The CDR3 is CASSQGRLGQGAGNTIYF. DNA for the CDR3: TGCGCCAGCAGCCAAGGGCGTTTGGGACAGGGGGCTGGAAACACCATATATTTT.

The rearrangement links TRBV9 to TRBJ2-1, with TRBD2 matching over 12 bases. Losses at the gene ends were 0 bases for V and 7 bases for J; bases not matched to a gene: 11. The germline CDR1 and CDR2 sequences are SGDLS and YYNGEE. CDR3 length equals 18 residues. The CDR3 here is CASSVDSASGGARNEQFF. In DNA, the CDR3 is TGTGCCAGCAGCGTAGATTCGGCTAGCGGGGGGGCCAGAAATGAGCAGTTCTTC.

The chain combines TRBV28 with TRBJ2-7, with a tentative D call TRBD1 (6 bases). The V and J ends lost 8 bases and 0 bases respectively, with 11 bases between them. CDR3 length: 13 residues. The germline V gene encodes CDR1 MDHEN and CDR2 SYDVKM. CDR3 DNA sequence: TGTGCCAGCCGGACAGCAAGCTCCTACGAGCAGTACTTC. Translating gives CASRTASSYEQYF.

A remark on this clone: An end of the junction differs from the germline gene, which may be a read error. J is TRBJ1-2 and V is TRBV5-1; 9 bases are a match to TRBD1. This CDR3 comprises 14 residues. Germline V gene lookup returns CDR1 SGHRS and CDR2 YFSETQ. As DNA, the CDR3 is TGTGCCAGCAGCATAGGGACAGGGATGAGTGGCTACACCTTC. It translates to CASSIGTGMSGYTF.

V is TRBV5-1 and J is TRBJ2-3; 7 bases align to TRBD2. The CDR3 covers 15 residues. Unmatched junction bases numbered 7, after V lost 4 bases and J lost 2 bases. The germline gives CDR1 SGHRS, CDR2 YFSETQ. The CDR3 loop is CASSEASGPTDTQYF. CDR3 nucleotides: TGCGCCAGCAGCGAAGCTAGCGGACCCACAGATACGCAGTATTTT.

The gene calls are TRBV4-2 and TRBJ2-1; D may be TRBD2 (6 bases). Germline V gives CDR1 LGHNA, CDR2 YNFKEQ. The CDR3 has 16 residues. The V and J ends lost 0 bases and 9 bases respectively, with 18 bases between them. DNA of the CDR3: TGTGCCAGCAGCCAAGATACCCAACGGGAGTTTGGTGAGCAGTTCTTC. It specifies CASSQDTQREFGEQFF.

This chain connects TRBV4-2 to TRBJ1-5; a weak D match, TRBD1 (5 bases). V lost 0 bases and J lost 5, with 11 bases in between. The CDR3 loop spans 15 amino acids. Germline V gives CDR1 LGHNA, CDR2 YNFKEQ. As DNA, the CDR3 is TGTGCCAGCAGCCAAGATAACACAGGCCATCAGCCCCAGCATTTT. As protein: CASSQDNTGHQPQHF.

The rearrangement links TRBV5-5 to TRBJ2-3; unclear D gene. This CDR3 contains 14 residues. Germline V gives CDR1 SGHKS, CDR2 YYEKEE (reference sequence). The germline V and J ends were trimmed by 0 bases and 0 bases, with 5 bases remaining between them. This CDR3 reads CASSLDPSTDTQYF. DNA for the CDR3: TGTGCCAGCAGCTTGGATCCTAGCACAGATACGCAGTATTTT. The full variable domain, its missing parts supplied by reference TRBV5-5 and TRBJ2-3, is DAGVTQSPTHLIKTRGQQVTLRCSPISGHKSVSWYQQVLGQGPQFIFQYYEKEERGRGNFPDRFSARQFPNYSSELNVNALLLGDSALYLCASSLDPSTDTQYFGPGTRLTVL.

The V and J genes are TRBV28 and TRBJ2-1, with TRBD1 as a possible D gene (5 bases). The ends were cut back, 5 bases at V and 13 bases at J, with 12 bases in the middle. Germline lookup yields CDR1 MDHEN and CDR2 SYDVKM. The CDR3 covers 11 residues. This CDR3 reads CASSKRGLQFF. In DNA form, the CDR3 reads TGTGCCAGCAGTAAAAGGGGCCTACAGTTCTTC. The full variable domain, with the rest looked up from reference TRBV28 and TRBJ2-1, is DVKVTQSSRYLVKRTGEKVFLECVQDMDHENMFWYRQDPGLGLRLIYFSYDVKMKEKGDIPEGYSVSREKKERFSLILESASTNQTSMYLCASSKRGLQFFGPGTRLTVL.

The V gene is TRBV7-9, the J gene TRBJ1-1, with a tentative D call TRBD1 (6 bases). Germline CDR1 reads SEHNR; CDR2 reads FQNEAQ (reference sequence). The V and J ends lost 5 bases and 3 bases respectively, with 13 bases between them. This CDR3 is 14 amino acids long. CDR3 amino acids: CASSPGHLDTEAFF. The CDR3 bases are TGTGCCAGCAGCCCGGGACACCTTGACACTGAAGCTTTCTTT. Complete variable domain (other parts from reference TRBV7-9 and TRBJ1-1): DTGVSQNPRHKITKRGQNVTFRCDPISEHNRLYWYRQTLGQGPEFLTYFQNEAQLEKSRLLSDRFSAERPKGSFSTLEIQRTEQGDSAMYLCASSPGHLDTEAFFGQGTRLTVV.

This chain joins TRBV19 and TRBJ2-3; TRBD2 is a possible D gene (6 bases). Germline V CDR1 and CDR2: LNHDA, SQIVND (reference sequence). CDR3 length: 14 residues. Deletions cut 1 base from V and 7 bases from J, with 12 bases between. The DNA of the CDR3 is TGTGCCAGTAGTATAGTTGCGGGGAAGAATACGCAGTATTTT. This codes for CASSIVAGKNTQYF.

This clone was counted a few times. This chain connects TRBV30 to TRBJ1-2; D is unresolved. Between the trimmed V and J ends, which lost 5 bases and 4 bases, there was a span of 11 bases. Germline CDR1 reads GTSNPN; CDR2 reads SVGIG (reference sequence). The CDR3 sequence is 12 residues long. CDR3 amino acids: CAWQVFSYGYTF. The CDR3 region has the DNA TGTGCCTGGCAGGTCTTTAGCTATGGCTACACCTTC.

This chain joins TRBV7-2 and TRBJ1-1; no definite D call. CDR3 length: 13 residues. With 6 bases removed from V and 2 bases from J, the gap between germline ends came to 10 bases. Germline lookup yields CDR1 SGHTA and CDR2 FQGNSA. The chain's CDR3 is CASRQPSNTEAFF. The CDR3, as DNA: TGTGCCAGCAGACAGCCTAGCAACACTGAAGCTTTCTTT.

This clone was detected once. Here the CDR3 reads CASSQGGGKGTDTQYF. DNA of the CDR3: TGTGCCAGCAGCCAAGGGGGGGGGAAAGGCACAGATACGCAGTATTTT. The gene calls are TRBV7-3 and TRBJ2-3; a possible D gene is TRBD2 (7 bases). Germline V gene sequence: CDR1 SGHTA, CDR2 FQGTGA. V was cut by 5 bases and J by 1 base, with 16 bases left in between. The CDR3 length is 16 residues.

V gene TRBV15 combines with J gene TRBJ1-1; 7 nucleotides match TRBD1. Germline V gene data show CDR1 as LNHNV and CDR2 as YYDKDF (reference sequence). V shed 5 bases and J 4 bases; nucleotides not matched to a gene: 10. The CDR3 consists of 15 residues. This CDR3 reads CATSPQGGGSTEAFF. The CDR3 coding sequence is TGTGCCACCAGCCCTCAGGGGGGTGGAAGCACTGAAGCTTTCTTT.